This T cell receptor (beta chain) comes out of a study of identifying expanded T cells in peripheral blood. This CDR3 contains 14 residues. Germline CDR1 reads MNHNY; CDR2 reads SVGAGI (reference sequence). Trimming took off 6 bases at V and 5 bases at J, with 13 bases between the two ends. Generated by immunoSEQ multiplex PCR, the TCRdb table keeps only in-frame clones and is missing some. Of roughly 100,000 clones in the sample, roughly 87% were seen once. Healthy donors had no documented immune events, such as infections, while sampled. Overall study results and limits: Technical replicates showed approximately 1.2 changed clones; two weeks 15 to 20; four weeks 19. Roughly two-week clone count variance significantly increased as total template count grew.

A remark on this clone: Its specificity is not known.

Input material: blood. The TCR sequence derives from a person aged 18 to 75 in good health. This rearrangement joins TRBV6-6 to TRBJ1-4, with TRBD1 as a possible D gene (6 bases). CDR3 nucleotide sequence: TGTGCCAGCAGGTCTTACAGGGACAATGAAAAACTGTTTTTT. It yields the protein CASRSYRDNEKLFF.